Listed below are T cell receptor beta chains from one sample, sequenced in a study of lymphopenia after photon versus proton radiotherapy. Using immunoSEQ multiplex PCR, the repertoire was profiled, and TCRdb retains in-frame clones only, with some absent. The sample has some 76,000 clones; 85% to 95% are singletons. The specimen was peripheral blood, collected from a patient treated with photon-based radiotherapy. Receptors were obtained from a woman in her forties with cholangiocarcinoma. Both conserved end residues are part of each CDR3. Each record gives: J gene, D gene, clone size, V gene, CDR3 DNA, CDR3 protein. The D gene is left open where the match is weak. Clone size is stated in some rows and not others, as once, few, many or a class when expanded.

>TRBJ1-1|TRBD1|once|TRBV30
TGTGCCTGGAGTCATACAGGGGGCACTGAAGCTTTCTTT
CAWSHTGGTEAFF
>TRBJ2-3|TRBD1|once|TRBV5-4
TGTGCCAGCAGCCCAGGGACAGATTCCACAGATACGCAGTATTTT
CASSPGTDSTDTQYF
>TRBJ2-7|-|-|TRBV28
TGTGCCAGCCAGGCTAATGTCTACGAGCAGTACTTC
CASQANVYEQYF
>TRBJ1-5|-|once|TRBV27
TGTGCCAGCAGTTCCCGAGGGGTGCCCCAGCATTTT
CASSSRGVPQHF
>TRBJ2-5|-|-|TRBV27
TGTGCCAGCACCCGGAGGGACGGTCAAGAGACCCAGTACTTC
CASTRRDGQETQYF
>TRBJ2-7|-|-|TRBV7-9
TGTGCCAGCAGCTTAGAAACGGTACTGGACGAGCAGTACTTC
CASSLETVLDEQYF
>TRBJ2-6|TRBD1|-|TRBV28
TGTGCCAGCATCCAGAGTGGGACAGGGGGCCCTGGGGCCAACGTCCTGACTTTC
CASIQSGTGGPGANVLTF
>TRBJ1-6|-|-|TRBV6-5
TGTGCCTCGCGGAGTGAGGCGGTGAATTCACCCCTCCACTTT
CASRSEAVNSPLHF
>TRBJ1-1|-|-|TRBV7-6
TGTGCCAGCAGCCTAAGGTCGTCCCAGGGCACTGAAGCTTTCTTT
CASSLRSSQGTEAFF
>TRBJ2-1|-|-|TRBV7-3
TGTGCCAGCAGCCCCACTACATACAATGAGCAGTTCTTC
CASSPTTYNEQFF
>TRBJ1-2|TRBD1|-|TRBV5-1
TGCGCCAGCAGCGCCGGACAGGGGGAGGATGGCTACACCTTC
CASSAGQGEDGYTF